This passage covers 4 T cell receptor beta chains from one sample sequenced in a study of technical replicates of blood from a few donors. TCRdb keeps only in-frame clones here, not all; method: immunoSEQ multiplex PCR. The table has 65,000 to 80,000 clones, roughly 97% seen once. The sequenced sample was T cells isolated from PBMCs. Source of these receptors: a human donor in good health.

This chain uses TRBV4-2 with TRBJ1-2; D gene ambiguous. The germline CDR1 and CDR2 sequences are LGHNA and YNFKEQ. The CDR3 consists of 13 residues. V shed 1 base and J shed 3 bases, with 6 bases lying between them. The CDR3: CASSQVTDYGYTF. CDR3 nucleotides: TGTGCCAGCAGCCAAGTAACAGACTATGGCTACACCTTC.

This chain links TRBV29-1 with TRBJ2-5; D uncertain. Germline-derived CDR1 and CDR2 are SQVTM and ANQGSEA. V was clipped by 0 bases and J by 5 bases, with 4 bases between them. CDR3 length: 11 residues. The CDR3 is CSVEDLETQYF. The DNA of the CDR3 is TGCAGCGTTGAAGATCTGGAGACCCAGTACTTC.

The V and J genes are TRBV7-9 and TRBJ1-4; D is ambiguous. CDR1 SEHNR and CDR2 FQNEAQ come from the germline V gene (reference sequence). V dropped 5 bases and J dropped 4 bases, with 2 bases sitting between them. This CDR3 contains 11 residues. The CDR3 coding sequence is TGTGCCAGCAGCCATAATGAAAAACTGTTTTTT. Its translation is CASSHNEKLFF. The full variable domain, with the rest looked up from reference TRBV7-9 and TRBJ1-4, is DTGVSQNPRHKITKRGQNVTFRCDPISEHNRLYWYRQTLGQGPEFLTYFQNEAQLEKSRLLSDRFSAERPKGSFSTLEIQRTEQGDSAMYLCASSHNEKLFFGSGTQLSVL.

This sequence joins TRBV7-9 and TRBJ2-7; 7 positions agree with TRBD1. This CDR3 comprises 15 residues. With 4 bases clipped from V and 4 bases from J, the junction kept 10 bases outside the gene matches. Germline V gene lookup returns CDR1 SEHNR and CDR2 FQNEAQ (reference sequence). The CDR3 DNA reads as TGTGCCAGCAGCTCACTTGACAGGGACATGTACGAGCAGTACTTC. This gives the protein CASSSLDRDMYEQYF.